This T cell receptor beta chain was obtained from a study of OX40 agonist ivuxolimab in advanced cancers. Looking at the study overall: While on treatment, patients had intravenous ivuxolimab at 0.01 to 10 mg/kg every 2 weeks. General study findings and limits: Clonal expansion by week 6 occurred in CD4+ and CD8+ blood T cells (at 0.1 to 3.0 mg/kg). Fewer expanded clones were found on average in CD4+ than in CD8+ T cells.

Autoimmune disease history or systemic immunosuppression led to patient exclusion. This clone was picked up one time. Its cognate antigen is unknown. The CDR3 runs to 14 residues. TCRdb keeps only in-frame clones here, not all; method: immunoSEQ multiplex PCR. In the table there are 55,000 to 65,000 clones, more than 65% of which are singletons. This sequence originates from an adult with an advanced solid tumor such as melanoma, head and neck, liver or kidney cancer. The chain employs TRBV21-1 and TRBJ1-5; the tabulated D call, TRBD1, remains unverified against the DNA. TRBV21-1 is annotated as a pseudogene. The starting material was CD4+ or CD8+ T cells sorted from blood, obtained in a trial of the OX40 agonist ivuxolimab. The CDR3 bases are TGTGCCAGCTCTTGGGCGCAGAAGGATCAGCCCCAGCATTTT. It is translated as CASSWAQKDQPQHF.